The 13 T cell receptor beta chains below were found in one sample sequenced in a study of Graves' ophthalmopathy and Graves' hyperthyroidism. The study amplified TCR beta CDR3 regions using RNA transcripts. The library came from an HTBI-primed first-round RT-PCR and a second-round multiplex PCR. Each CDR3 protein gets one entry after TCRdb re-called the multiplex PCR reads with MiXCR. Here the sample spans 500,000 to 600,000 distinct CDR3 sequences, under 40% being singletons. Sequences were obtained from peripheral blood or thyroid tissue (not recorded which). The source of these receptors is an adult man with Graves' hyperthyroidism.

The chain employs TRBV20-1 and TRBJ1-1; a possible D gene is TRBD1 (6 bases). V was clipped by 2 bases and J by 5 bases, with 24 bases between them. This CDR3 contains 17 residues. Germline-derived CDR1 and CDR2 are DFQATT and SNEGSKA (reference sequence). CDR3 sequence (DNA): TGCAGTGCTAGACCCCGGGGGGGGCCTAGGGAGGGGACTGAAGCTTTCTTT. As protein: CSARPRGGPREGTEAFF.

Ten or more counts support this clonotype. The CDR3 is CASSEFAGTNEKLFF. In DNA form, the CDR3 reads TGTGCCAGCAGTGAGTTCGCCGGAACTAATGAAAAACTGTTTTTT. The chain recombines TRBV6-1 with TRBJ1-4; D not certain. CDR3 size: 15 residues. V was shortened by 3 bases and J by 1 base, with 9 bases between the two germline ends. Germline assignment: CDR1 MNHNS and CDR2 SASEGT.

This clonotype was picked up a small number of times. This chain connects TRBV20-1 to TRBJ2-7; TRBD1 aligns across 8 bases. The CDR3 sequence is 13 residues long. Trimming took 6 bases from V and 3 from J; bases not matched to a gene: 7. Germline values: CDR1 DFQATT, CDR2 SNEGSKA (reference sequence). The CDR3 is CSARGQADYEQYF. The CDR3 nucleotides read TGCAGTGCGAGGGGACAGGCCGACTACGAGCAGTACTTC.

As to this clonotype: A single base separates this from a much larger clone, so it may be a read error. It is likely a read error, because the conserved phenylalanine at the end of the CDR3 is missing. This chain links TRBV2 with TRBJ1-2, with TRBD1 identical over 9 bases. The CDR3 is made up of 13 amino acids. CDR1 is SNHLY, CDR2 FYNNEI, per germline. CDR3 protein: CASSEGQGRGYTL. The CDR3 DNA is TGTGCCAGCAGCGAAGGACAGGGGAGGGGCTACACCCTC.

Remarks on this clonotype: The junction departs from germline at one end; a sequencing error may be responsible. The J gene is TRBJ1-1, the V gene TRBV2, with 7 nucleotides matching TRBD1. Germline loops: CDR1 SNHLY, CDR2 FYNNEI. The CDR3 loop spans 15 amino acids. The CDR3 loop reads CASSKRQGMNTEALF. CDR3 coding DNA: TGCGCCAGCAGCAAAAGACAGGGCATGAACACTGAAGCTCTCTTT.

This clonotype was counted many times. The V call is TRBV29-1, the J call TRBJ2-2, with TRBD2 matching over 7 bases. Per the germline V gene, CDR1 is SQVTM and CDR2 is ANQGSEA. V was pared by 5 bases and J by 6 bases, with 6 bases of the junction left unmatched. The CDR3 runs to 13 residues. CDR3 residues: CSVYWAGAGELFF. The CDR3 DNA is TGCAGCGTTTATTGGGCGGGAGCCGGGGAGCTGTTTTTT.

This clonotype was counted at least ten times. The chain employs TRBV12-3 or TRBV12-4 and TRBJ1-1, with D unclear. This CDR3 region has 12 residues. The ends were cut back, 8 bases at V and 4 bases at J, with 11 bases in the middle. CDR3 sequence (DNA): TGTGCCAGCTTAGGGAGTCGCACTGAAGCTTTCTTT. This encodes CASLGSRTEAFF.

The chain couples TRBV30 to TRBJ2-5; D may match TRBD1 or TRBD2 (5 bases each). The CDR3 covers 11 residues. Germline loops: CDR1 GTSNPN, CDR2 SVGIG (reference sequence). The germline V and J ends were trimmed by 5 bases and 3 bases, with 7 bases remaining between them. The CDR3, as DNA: TGTGCCTGGGGGACCAAAGAGACCCAGTACTTC. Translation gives CAWGTKETQYF.

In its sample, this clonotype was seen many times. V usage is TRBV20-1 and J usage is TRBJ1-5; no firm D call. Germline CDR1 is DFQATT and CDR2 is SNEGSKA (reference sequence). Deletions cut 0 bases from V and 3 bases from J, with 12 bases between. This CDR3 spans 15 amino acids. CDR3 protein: CSARDAGRINQPQHF. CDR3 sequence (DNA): TGCAGTGCTAGAGATGCAGGACGGATCAATCAGCCCCAGCATTTT.

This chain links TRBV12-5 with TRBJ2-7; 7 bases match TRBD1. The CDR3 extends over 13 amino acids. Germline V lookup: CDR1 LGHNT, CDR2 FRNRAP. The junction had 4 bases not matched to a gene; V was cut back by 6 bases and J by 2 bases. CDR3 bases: TGTGCTAGTGGAGGGGACAGAACCTACGAGCAGTACTTC. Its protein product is CASGGDRTYEQYF.

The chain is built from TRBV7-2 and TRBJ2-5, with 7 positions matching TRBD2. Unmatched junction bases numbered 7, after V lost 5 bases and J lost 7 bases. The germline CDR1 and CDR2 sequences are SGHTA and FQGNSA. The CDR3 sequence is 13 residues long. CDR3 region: CASSPRVAGTQYF. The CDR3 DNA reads TGTGCCAGCAGCCCCCGGGTAGCGGGGACCCAGTACTTC.

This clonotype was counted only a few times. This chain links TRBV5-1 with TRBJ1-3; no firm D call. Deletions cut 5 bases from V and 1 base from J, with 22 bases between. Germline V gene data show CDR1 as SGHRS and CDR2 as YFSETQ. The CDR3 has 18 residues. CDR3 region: CASSYSRTVEGSGNTIYF. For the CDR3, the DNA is TGCGCCAGCAGTTACAGTCGGACGGTGGAAGGTTCTGGAAACACCATATATTTT.

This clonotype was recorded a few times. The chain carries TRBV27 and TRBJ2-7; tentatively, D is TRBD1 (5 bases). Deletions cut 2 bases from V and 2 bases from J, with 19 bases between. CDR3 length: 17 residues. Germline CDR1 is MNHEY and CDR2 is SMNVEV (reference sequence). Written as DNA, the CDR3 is TGTGCCAGCAGTTTAATTTCGAGGACACAGTCTACCTACGAGCAGTACTTC. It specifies CASSLISRTQSTYEQYF.